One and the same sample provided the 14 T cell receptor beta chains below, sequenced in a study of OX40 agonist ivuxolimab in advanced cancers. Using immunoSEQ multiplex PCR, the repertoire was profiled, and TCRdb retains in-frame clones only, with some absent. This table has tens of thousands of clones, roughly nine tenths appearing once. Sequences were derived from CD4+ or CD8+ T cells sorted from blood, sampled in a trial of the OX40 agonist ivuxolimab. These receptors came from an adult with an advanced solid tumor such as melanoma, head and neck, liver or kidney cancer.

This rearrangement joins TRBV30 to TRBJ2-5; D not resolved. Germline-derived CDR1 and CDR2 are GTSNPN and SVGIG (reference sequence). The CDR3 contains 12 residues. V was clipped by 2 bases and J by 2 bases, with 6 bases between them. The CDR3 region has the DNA TGTGCCTGGAGTCGGATACAAGAGACCCAGTACTTC. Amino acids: CAWSRIQETQYF.

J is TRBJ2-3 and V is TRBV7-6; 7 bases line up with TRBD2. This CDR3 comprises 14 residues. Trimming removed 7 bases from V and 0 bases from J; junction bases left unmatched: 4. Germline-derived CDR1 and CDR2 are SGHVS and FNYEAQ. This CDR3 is CASTSGMSTDTQYF. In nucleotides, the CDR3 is TGTGCCAGCACAAGCGGGATGAGCACAGATACGCAGTATTTT.

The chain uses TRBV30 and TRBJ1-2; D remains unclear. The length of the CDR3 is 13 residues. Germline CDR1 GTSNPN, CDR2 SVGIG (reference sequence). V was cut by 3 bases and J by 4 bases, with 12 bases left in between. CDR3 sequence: CAWRAGRSYGYTF. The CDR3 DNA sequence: TGTGCCTGGAGGGCCGGACGTTCCTATGGCTACACCTTC.

This CDR3 is CASSKWTGKYGYTF. In nucleotides, the CDR3 is TGTGCCAGCAGCAAATGGACAGGGAAGTATGGCTACACCTTC. The chain employs TRBV5-6 and TRBJ1-2, with TRBD1 matching 8 bases. CDR1 and CDR2 (germline): SGHDT, YYEEEE. CDR3 length: 14 residues. V shed 4 bases and J 5 bases; nucleotides not matched to a gene: 7.

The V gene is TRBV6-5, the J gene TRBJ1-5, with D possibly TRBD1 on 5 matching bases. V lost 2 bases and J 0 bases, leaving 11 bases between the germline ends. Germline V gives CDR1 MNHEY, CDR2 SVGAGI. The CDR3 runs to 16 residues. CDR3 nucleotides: TGTGCCAGCAGTTACGGGGGACGGAATAGCAATCAGCCCCAGCATTTT. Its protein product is CASSYGGRNSNQPQHF.

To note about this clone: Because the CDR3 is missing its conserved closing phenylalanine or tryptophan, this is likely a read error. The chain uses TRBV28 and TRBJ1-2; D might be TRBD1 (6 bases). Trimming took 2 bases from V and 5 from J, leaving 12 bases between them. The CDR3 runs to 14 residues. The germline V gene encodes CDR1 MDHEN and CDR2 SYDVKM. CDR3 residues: CASSLVPQGYGYTL. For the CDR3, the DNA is TGTGCCAGCAGTTTAGTCCCTCAGGGGTATGGCTACACCCTC.

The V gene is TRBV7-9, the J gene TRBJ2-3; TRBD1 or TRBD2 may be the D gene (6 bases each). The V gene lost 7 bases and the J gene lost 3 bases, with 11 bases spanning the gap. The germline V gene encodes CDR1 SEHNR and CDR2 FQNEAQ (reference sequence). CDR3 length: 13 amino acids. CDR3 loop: CASIGGQTDTQYF. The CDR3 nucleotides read TGTGCCAGCATTGGGGGGCAGACAGATACGCAGTATTTT.

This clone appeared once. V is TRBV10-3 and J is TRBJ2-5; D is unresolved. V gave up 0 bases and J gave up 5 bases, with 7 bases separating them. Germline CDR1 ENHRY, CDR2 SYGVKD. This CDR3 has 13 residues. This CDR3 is CAISESTLETQYF. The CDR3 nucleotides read TGTGCCATCAGTGAGTCGACACTTGAGACCCAGTACTTC.

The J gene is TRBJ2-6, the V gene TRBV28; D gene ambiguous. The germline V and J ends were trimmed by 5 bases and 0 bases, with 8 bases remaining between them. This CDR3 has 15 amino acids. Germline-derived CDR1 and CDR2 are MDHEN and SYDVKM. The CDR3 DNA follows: TGTGCCAGCAGTAGTTTCGGCTCTGGGGCCAACGTCCTGACTTTC. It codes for CASSSFGSGANVLTF.

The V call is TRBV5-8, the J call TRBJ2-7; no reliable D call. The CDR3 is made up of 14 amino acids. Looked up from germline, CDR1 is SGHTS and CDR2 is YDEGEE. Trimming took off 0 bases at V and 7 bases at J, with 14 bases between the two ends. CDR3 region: CASSLDKILGEQYF. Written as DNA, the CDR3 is TGTGCCAGCAGCTTGGATAAGATCCTTGGGGAGCAGTACTTC.

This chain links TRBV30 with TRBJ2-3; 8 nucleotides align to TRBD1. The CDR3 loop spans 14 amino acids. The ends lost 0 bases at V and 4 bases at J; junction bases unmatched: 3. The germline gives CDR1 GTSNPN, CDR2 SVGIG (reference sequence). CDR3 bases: TGTGCCTGGAGTGTAATCAGGGGGCCAGATACGCAGTATTTT. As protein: CAWSVIRGPDTQYF. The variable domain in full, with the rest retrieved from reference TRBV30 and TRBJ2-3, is SQTIHQWPATLVQPVGSPLSLECTVEGTSNPNLYWYRQAAGRGLQLLFYSVGIGQISSEVPQNLSASRPQDRQFILSSKKLLLSDSGFYLCAWSVIRGPDTQYFGPGTRLTVL.

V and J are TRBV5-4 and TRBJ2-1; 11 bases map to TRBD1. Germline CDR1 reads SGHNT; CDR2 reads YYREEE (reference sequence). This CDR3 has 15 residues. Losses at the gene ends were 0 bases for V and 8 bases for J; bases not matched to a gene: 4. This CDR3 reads CASSLGGQGGDEQFF. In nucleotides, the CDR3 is TGTGCCAGCAGCTTGGGGGGACAGGGGGGCGATGAGCAGTTCTTC.

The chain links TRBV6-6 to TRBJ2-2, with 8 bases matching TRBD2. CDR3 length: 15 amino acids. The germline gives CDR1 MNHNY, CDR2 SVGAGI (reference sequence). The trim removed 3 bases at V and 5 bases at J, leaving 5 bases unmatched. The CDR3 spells CASSYLAGGTGELFF. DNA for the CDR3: TGTGCCAGCAGTTATCTGGCGGGAGGTACCGGGGAGCTGTTTTTT.

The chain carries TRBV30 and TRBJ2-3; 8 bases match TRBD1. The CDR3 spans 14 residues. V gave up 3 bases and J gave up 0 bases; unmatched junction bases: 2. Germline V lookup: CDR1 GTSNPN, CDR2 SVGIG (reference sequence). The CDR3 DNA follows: TGTGCCTGGAGAACAGGGGGAAGCACAGATACGCAGTATTTT. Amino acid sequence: CAWRTGGSTDTQYF.